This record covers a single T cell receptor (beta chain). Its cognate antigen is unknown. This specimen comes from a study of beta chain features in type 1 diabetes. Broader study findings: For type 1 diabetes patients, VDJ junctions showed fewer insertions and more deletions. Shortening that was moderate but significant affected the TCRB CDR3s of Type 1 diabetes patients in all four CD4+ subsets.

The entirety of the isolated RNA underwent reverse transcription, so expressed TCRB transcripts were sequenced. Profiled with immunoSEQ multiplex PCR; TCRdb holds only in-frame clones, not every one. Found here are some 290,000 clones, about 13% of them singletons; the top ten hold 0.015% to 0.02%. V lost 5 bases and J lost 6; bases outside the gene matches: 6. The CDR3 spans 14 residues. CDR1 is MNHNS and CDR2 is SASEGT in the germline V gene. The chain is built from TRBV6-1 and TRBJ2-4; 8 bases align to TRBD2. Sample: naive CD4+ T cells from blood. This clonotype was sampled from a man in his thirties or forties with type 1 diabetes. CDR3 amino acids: CASSPTGGRNIQYF. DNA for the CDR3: TGTGCCAGCAGTCCGACGGGGGGGAGAAACATTCAGTACTTC.